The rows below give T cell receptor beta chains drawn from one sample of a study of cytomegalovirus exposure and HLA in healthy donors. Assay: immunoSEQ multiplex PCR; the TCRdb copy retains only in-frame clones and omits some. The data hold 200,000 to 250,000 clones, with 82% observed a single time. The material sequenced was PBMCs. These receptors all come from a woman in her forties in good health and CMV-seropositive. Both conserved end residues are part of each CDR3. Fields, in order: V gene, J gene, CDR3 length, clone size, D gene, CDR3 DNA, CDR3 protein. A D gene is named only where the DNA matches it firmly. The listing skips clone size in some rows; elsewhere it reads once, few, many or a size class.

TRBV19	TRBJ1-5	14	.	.	TGTGCCAGTAGTGCTTTCCTAGGCAATCAGCCCCAGCATTTT	CASSAFLGNQPQHF
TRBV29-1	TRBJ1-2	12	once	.	TGCAGCGTGGGGGACACAAACTATGGCTACACCTTC	CSVGDTNYGYTF
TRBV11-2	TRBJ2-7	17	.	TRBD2	TGTGCCAGCAGCCCCGAATCACGGGCTAGCGGGAGATACGAGCAGTACTTC	CASSPESRASGRYEQYF
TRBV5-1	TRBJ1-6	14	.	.	TGTGCCAGCAGTTCAGGACAGAGAATTCGGCCCCTCCACTTT	CASSSGQRIRPLHF
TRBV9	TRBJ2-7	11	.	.	TGTGCCAGCAGCGTAGACAGCGAGCAGTACTTC	CASSVDSEQYF
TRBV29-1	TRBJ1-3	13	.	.	TGCAGCGCTTCAAACAGTCGTGGAAACACCATATATTTT	CSASNSRGNTIYF
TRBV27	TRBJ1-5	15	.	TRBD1	TGTGCCAGCAGTTTATTGAGGGACAGTCCGTCGCCCCAGCATTTT	CASSLLRDSPSPQHF
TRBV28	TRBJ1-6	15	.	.	TGTGCCAGCAGACGGGGAGGGTCTGGGGATTCACCCCTCCACTTT	CASRRGGSGDSPLHF
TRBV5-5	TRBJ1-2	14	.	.	TGTGCCAGCAGCTTAATGTCAGGGAACTATGGCTACACCTTC	CASSLMSGNYGYTF
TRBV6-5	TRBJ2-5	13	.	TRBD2	TGTGCCAGCACCCAGCGGGGGGGGGAGACCCAGTACTTC	CASTQRGGETQYF
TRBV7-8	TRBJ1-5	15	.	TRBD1	TGTGCCAGCAGCCGGGACAGGTCCTTACCTCGGCCCCAGCATTTT	CASSRDRSLPRPQHF
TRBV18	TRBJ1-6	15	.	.	TGTGCCAGCTCACCACGACAGGCATATAATTCACCCCTCCACTTT	CASSPRQAYNSPLHF
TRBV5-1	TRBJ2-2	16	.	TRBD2	TGCGCCAGCAGCTTGGGCAGCGGGGGAGACACCGGGGAGCTGTTTTTT	CASSLGSGGDTGELFF
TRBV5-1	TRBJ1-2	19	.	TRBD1	TGCGCCAGCAGAAGTCAGGACAGGATTTACTCAATATCCAACTATGGCTACACCTTC	CASRSQDRIYSISNYGYTF
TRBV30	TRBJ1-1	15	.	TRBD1	TGTGCCTGGAAAAAGGACAGGCGGATGAACACTGAAGCTTTCTTT	CAWKKDRRMNTEAFF
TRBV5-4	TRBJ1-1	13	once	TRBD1	TGTGCCACCCACAGGGGGGGGAACACTGAAGCTTTCTTT	CATHRGGNTEAFF
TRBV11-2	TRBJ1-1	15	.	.	TGTGCCAGCAGCTTCCCGGAGGGTGGGATCACTGAAGCTTTCTTT	CASSFPEGGITEAFF